This TCR beta chain stems from a study of T cells in Graves' hyperthyroidism and ophthalmopathy (dated by TCRdb to the late 2010s). Context from the whole study: Peripheral blood was collected at initial diagnosis, before any treatment. To identify TCR V-J signatures that set the groups apart, the researchers used a discovery cohort of about a hundred patients, made up of about 44 with Graves' ophthalmopathy and about 60 with stable Graves' hyperthyroidism. Prospective prediction of ophthalmopathy was tested in an independent validation cohort of approximately 19 hyperthyroidism patients and 17 patients who later progressed to ophthalmopathy. The 100 or so discovery patients were divided at random into training and test sets in a 7:3 ratio. The study also compared thyroid tissue and blood T-cell repertoires from several Graves' hyperthyroidism patients. Following sampling, methimazole starting at 30 mg daily was given to hyperthyroidism patients, and high-dose intravenous methylprednisolone was given to ophthalmopathy patients. According to the paper, TCR Vbeta CDR3 sequencing was carried out on approximately 140 peripheral blood samples, which came from under 50 ophthalmopathy, around 75 hyperthyroidism and approximately 17 progressor patients. Overall study outcomes, separate from this receptor: In validation, progression to ophthalmopathy was predicted by the model with 70.59% sensitivity and 72.22% specificity, a median of about 6.4 months before onset. A model built on a 13 V-J signature distinguished ophthalmopathy from stable hyperthyroidism, reaching about 88% sensitivity and approximately 81% specificity in cross-validation and 80%/75% in testing. No statistical method was used to fix the sample size in advance, and group allocation was not hidden from the investigators. Most expanded thyroid clonotypes (frequency above 0.001) were also detected in blood, a finding suggesting that blood repertoires may reflect thyroid immune responses.

The hyperthyroidism patients were between 18 and 65 years old and newly diagnosed, with a disease duration of less than 2 months. Any patient with an uncontrolled infection, another autoimmune disease, pregnancy or lactation was excluded. Diagnoses were based on clinical symptoms, serum thyroxine and TRAb, thyroid ultrasound and orbital computed tomography. Blood from progressor patients was drawn when they were first diagnosed with hyperthyroidism, before any ophthalmopathy symptoms appeared. Ficoll-Paque density gradient centrifugation was used to isolate PBMCs from under 11 ml of fresh peripheral blood. Progressor patients were initially diagnosed with Graves' hyperthyroidism and developed ophthalmopathy during follow-up. Total RNA was extracted with Trizol reagent, and quality was checked on an Agilent 2100 Bioanalyzer. The TCR beta CDR3 regions were amplified from RNA transcripts. A first-round RT-PCR of the TCR CDR3 used the HTBI primer set with the Qiagen OneStep RT-PCR kit. Libraries were constructed in a second round of multiplex PCR, after which size selection and purification were performed. Sequencing of the libraries was done on an Illumina HiSeq2000 using paired-end 100 bp reads. Per the original workflow: SOAPnuke was used to process the raw data, throwing out any read that contained adapters or uncalled bases, had a mean Phred below 15, or lacked an exact constant-primer or identifier match. COPE v1.2.5 was used to merge high-quality paired reads, and clonotypes were defined as unique nucleotide sequences. Clonotypes were aligned to IMGT TRBV, TRBD and TRBJ reference segments using MiTCR v1.1. Analysis was restricted to V-J combinations with a frequency above 0.0001, which covered 98% to 99.2% of repertoires. The TCS score was defined as F50 (clonal expansion) divided by E x V (chaos), with BLOSUM62-based TCRdist calculated between CDR3 peptides within each V-J. Welch's t-statistics and random forest reduced some 510 V-J features to some 14, which were used in a naive Bayes classifier (R e1071). Using fastp at Q25 and MiXCR, TCRdb reprocessed the public reads and kept productive beta chains. Each entry is one CDR3 protein sequence, shown with its most common DNA and genes. TCRdb's processing, not the authors' own work, is the source of the V and J calls. The sample data list about 250,000 distinct CDR3 sequences, and around 15% of these were observed just once. The biggest ten clones account for roughly 31% of the sample.

CDR1 and CDR2 are drawn from the germline V gene (reference sequence): SGHAT, FQDESV. The V end gives up 6 bases and the J end 2 bases, leaving 5 bases in the junction not matched to a gene. The CDR3 goes from the cysteine to the phenylalanine over 14 residues. The DNA shown is the 42-base CDR3, in frame from base 1. This clonotype has only one observation. Which antigen it targets is not known. No per-base quality is available; no much larger clone lies one base away. A read on its own is weak evidence. The origin of this receptor is a woman between 45 and 65 years old with Graves' hyperthyroidism that later progressed to Graves' ophthalmopathy. Sequences were obtained from blood. Recombination connected TRBV11-1 to TRBJ1-2; 8 of the junction bases match TRBD1. The DNA sequence reads TGTGCCAGCAGGACCGGACAGGGCAACTATGGCTACACCTTC. It codes for CASRTGQGNYGYTF.